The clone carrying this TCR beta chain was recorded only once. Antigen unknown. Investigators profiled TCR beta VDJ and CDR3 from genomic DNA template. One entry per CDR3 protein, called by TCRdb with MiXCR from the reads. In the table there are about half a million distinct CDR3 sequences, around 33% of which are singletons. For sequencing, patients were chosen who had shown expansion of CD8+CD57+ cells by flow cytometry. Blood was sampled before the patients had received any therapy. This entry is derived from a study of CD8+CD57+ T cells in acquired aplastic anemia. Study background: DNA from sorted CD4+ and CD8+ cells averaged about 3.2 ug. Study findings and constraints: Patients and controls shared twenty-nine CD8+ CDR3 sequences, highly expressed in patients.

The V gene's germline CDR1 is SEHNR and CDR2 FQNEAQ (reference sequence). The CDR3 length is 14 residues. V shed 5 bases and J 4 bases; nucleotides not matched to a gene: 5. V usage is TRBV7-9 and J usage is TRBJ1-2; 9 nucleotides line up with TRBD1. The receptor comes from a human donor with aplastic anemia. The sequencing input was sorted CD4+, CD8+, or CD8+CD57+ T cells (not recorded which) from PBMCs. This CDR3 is CASSPRDRAYGYTF. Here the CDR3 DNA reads TGTGCCAGCAGCCCCAGGGACAGGGCCTATGGCTACACCTTC.